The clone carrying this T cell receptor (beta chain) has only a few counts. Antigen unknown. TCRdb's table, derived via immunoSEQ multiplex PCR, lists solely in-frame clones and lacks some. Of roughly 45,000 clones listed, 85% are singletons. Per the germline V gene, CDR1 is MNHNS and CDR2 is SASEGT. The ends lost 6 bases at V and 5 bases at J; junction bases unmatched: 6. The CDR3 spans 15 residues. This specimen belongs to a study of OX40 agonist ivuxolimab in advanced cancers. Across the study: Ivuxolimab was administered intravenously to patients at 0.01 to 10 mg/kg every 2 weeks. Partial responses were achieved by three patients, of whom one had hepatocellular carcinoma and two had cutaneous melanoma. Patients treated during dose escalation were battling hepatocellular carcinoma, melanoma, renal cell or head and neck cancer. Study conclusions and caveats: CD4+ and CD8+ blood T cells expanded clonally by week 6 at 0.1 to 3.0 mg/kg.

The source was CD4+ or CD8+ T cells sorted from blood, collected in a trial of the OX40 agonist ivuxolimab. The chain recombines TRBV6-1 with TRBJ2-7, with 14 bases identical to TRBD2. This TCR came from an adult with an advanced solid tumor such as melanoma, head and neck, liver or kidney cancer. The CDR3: CASSGLAGGFNEQYV. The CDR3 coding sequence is TGTGCCAGCAGCGGACTAGCGGGGGGATTCAACGAGCAGTACGTC.